This paragraph covers one T cell receptor beta chain sequence. Method: immunoSEQ multiplex PCR; TCRdb's copy keeps in-frame clones and lacks some. The sample has about 220,000 clones, about 80% seen once. The data originate from a study of blood T cell repertoires in COVID-19. Background on the study: Both acute and convalescent COVID-19 samples were obtained from the United States, Italy and Spain.

J gave up 8 bases and V 5 bases, and 9 bases lay outside the gene matches. Germline CDR1 reads MNHEY; CDR2 reads SVGAGI. The CDR3 length is 14 residues. Participants had their cohort set by participant-reported clinical history. The clonotype comes from a man aged 40-55 years who had recovered from COVID-19. The sample consisted of PBMCs or T cells enriched from blood (not recorded which). The chain employs TRBV6-5 and TRBJ2-4, with 7 bases that match TRBD1. CDR3: CASSLYRGRDIQYF. CDR3 DNA: TGTGCCAGCAGTCTGTACAGGGGCAGGGACATTCAGTACTTC.